The 15 T cell receptor beta chains reported below all come from one sample, sequenced in a study of circulating and synovial CD4+ cells in juvenile arthritis (dated 2014 in TCRdb). Library generation was performed with the immunoSEQ multiplex PCR assay. TCRdb re-hosts the immuneACCESS table, in-frame sequences only. Its copies lack some clones; in the studies checked, an unresolved V gene accounts for under half of them, and the cause for the rest is not known. In this sample the table shows about 33,000 clones, nearly 95% of which occur a single time. The top ten clones comprise more than 0.15% of the sample. The sequencing sample was made of CD4+ T cells from blood. These receptors were obtained from a human donor with juvenile idiopathic arthritis.

This clone is a singleton in its sample. The V and J genes are TRBV14 and TRBJ1-2; TRBD1 aligns across 8 bases. After removal of 1 base from V and 5 bases from J, the junction contained 6 bases not matched to a gene. This CDR3 has 15 residues. CDR1 and CDR2 (germline): SGHDN, FVKESK. As DNA, the CDR3 is TGTGCCAGCAGCCAAGGGACAGGGTTTGCTTATGGCTACACCTTC. This codes for CASSQGTGFAYGYTF.

This chain joins TRBV6-5 and TRBJ2-2; tentatively, D is TRBD2 (6 bases). V shed 6 bases and J shed 2 bases, with 13 bases lying between them. CDR1 MNHEY and CDR2 SVGAGI come from the germline V gene. This CDR3 comprises 15 residues. This chain's CDR3 is CASRRGALNTGELFF. In DNA, the CDR3 is TGTGCCAGCAGACGCGGGGCCCTAAACACCGGGGAGCTGTTTTTT.

This chain links TRBV9 with TRBJ1-1, with TRBD1 identical over 7 bases. With 2 bases clipped from V and 1 base from J, the junction kept 2 bases outside the gene matches. The CDR3 contains 14 residues. Germline V lookup: CDR1 SGDLS, CDR2 YYNGEE. CDR3 sequence: CASSVGTENTEAFF. The CDR3 nucleotides read TGTGCCAGCAGCGTCGGGACAGAGAACACTGAAGCTTTCTTT.

V is TRBV28 and J is TRBJ1-5; possible D gene TRBD1, 5 bases. CDR3 length equals 17 residues. The V gene lost 5 bases and the J gene lost 7 bases, with 24 bases spanning the gap. Germline V gene lookup returns CDR1 MDHEN and CDR2 SYDVKM. CDR3 DNA: TGTGCCAGCAGTCCCCGGGACTTTGGCAGTGGGCGACAGCCCCAGCATTTT. Encoded protein: CASSPRDFGSGRQPQHF.

The chain is built from TRBV9 and TRBJ2-7, with 8 bases that match TRBD2. The germline V gene has CDR1 SGDLS and CDR2 YYNGEE. V was clipped by 0 bases and J by 2 bases; unmatched bases: 1. The CDR3 extends over 14 amino acids. CDR3 nucleotide sequence: TGTGCCAGCAGCGTAGCGGGAGGGCCCTACGAGCAGTACTTC. Translated: CASSVAGGPYEQYF. Complete variable domain (other parts from reference TRBV9 and TRBJ2-7): DSGVTQTPKHLITATGQRVTLRCSPRSGDLSVYWYQQSLDQGLQFLIQYYNGEERAKGNILERFSAQQFPDLHSELNLSSLELGDSALYFCASSVAGGPYEQYFGPGTRLTVT.

The chain couples TRBV19 to TRBJ2-7, with D tentatively TRBD1 (6 bases). V lost 4 bases and J lost 3, with 16 bases in between. Per germline, CDR1 LNHDA and CDR2 SQIVND (reference sequence). The CDR3 covers 15 residues. This CDR3 reads CASSTYSEQGYEQYF. For the CDR3, the DNA is TGTGCCAGTAGTACCTATTCCGAACAGGGCTACGAGCAGTACTTC.

The V and J genes are TRBV10-3 and TRBJ2-7; 7 nucleotides align to TRBD1. The CDR3 runs 13 residues. Germline V gene lookup returns CDR1 ENHRY and CDR2 SYGVKD. Trimming removed 8 bases from V and 2 bases from J; junction bases left unmatched: 6. The CDR3 reads CAISDRPAYEQYF. DNA for the CDR3: TGTGCCATCTCGGACAGGCCAGCCTACGAGCAGTACTTC.

The chain combines TRBV7-2 with TRBJ2-1; TRBD2 aligns across 11 bases. The CDR3 runs 16 residues. With V trimmed by 1 base and J by 9 bases, 8 bases remained unmatched. Germline CDR1 reads SGHTA; CDR2 reads FQGNSA. The CDR3 here is CASSLGLAGGRGEQFF. DNA for the CDR3: TGTGCCAGCAGCTTAGGTCTAGCGGGGGGTCGAGGTGAGCAGTTCTTC.

The chain carries TRBV5-1 and TRBJ2-3, with D unresolved. The CDR3 has 14 amino acids. The germline V gene encodes CDR1 SGHRS and CDR2 YFSETQ. V was trimmed by 0 bases and J by 3 bases, leaving 8 bases between them. In DNA, the CDR3 is TGCGCCAGCAGCTTGGTAGTCATGACAGATACGCAGTATTTT. Translating it yields CASSLVVMTDTQYF.

This chain's CDR3 is CASSWGQKRRETQYF. The CDR3 DNA reads TGTGCCAGCAGCTGGGGACAGAAACGGAGGGAGACCCAGTACTTC. This chain links TRBV7-2 with TRBJ2-5; TRBD1 matches at 7 bases. Trimming removed 4 bases from V and 5 bases from J; junction bases left unmatched: 10. The CDR3 loop spans 15 amino acids. Per germline, CDR1 SGHTA and CDR2 FQGNSA.

In DNA form, the CDR3 reads TGTGCCAGCAGTCGTTCACGGGGTAACACCGGGGAGCTGTTTTTT. Amino acid sequence: CASSRSRGNTGELFF. The chain uses TRBV7-3 and TRBJ2-2; maybe TRBD2 (5 bases). The germline V gene has CDR1 SGHTA and CDR2 FQGTGA. V was cut by 6 bases and J by 2 bases, with 13 bases left in between. The CDR3 loop spans 15 amino acids.

The chain joins TRBV11-2 to TRBJ2-1; 8 bases line up with TRBD2. This CDR3 spans 17 amino acids. Germline V CDR1 and CDR2: SGHAT, FQNNGV. The trim removed 4 bases at V and 2 bases at J, leaving 10 bases unmatched. The CDR3 DNA is TGTGCCAGCAGCTCCCAGAACGGAGCGGGGGCCTACAATGAGCAGTTCTTC. This translates into CASSSQNGAGAYNEQFF.

This clone appeared a single time. CDR3 in DNA: TGTGCCAGCAGCCAGGACAGGTCCACAGATACGCAGTATTTT. Protein product: CASSQDRSTDTQYF. This chain uses TRBV7-2 with TRBJ2-3, with TRBD1 identical over 7 bases. The CDR3 spans 14 residues. Germline V gene data show CDR1 as SGHTA and CDR2 as FQGNSA. The V segment lost 5 bases and the J segment 2 bases; nucleotides outside the gene matches: 4. Complete variable domain (other parts from reference TRBV7-2 and TRBJ2-3): GAGVSQSPSNKVTEKGKDVELRCDPISGHTALYWYRQSLGQGLEFLIYFQGNSAPDKSGLPSDRFSAERTGGSVSTLTIQRTQQEDSAVYLCASSQDRSTDTQYFGPGTRLTVL.

DNA for the CDR3: TGTGCCAGCAGTTTATTAGGGACAGTTACCTACGAGCAGTACTTC. Translated: CASSLLGTVTYEQYF. V and J are TRBV28 and TRBJ2-7; 7 bases align to TRBD1. The CDR3 contains 15 residues. Losses at the gene ends were 1 base for V and 2 bases for J; bases not matched to a gene: 5. The germline V gene encodes CDR1 MDHEN and CDR2 SYDVKM.

This chain uses TRBV12-5 with TRBJ2-1; 7 positions agree with TRBD2. The germline gives CDR1 LGHNT, CDR2 FRNRAP. The V and J ends lost 5 bases and 7 bases, in that order; junction bases with no gene match: 14. The CDR3 has 16 amino acids. CDR3 protein: CASGRGGPQGVNEQFF. The CDR3 DNA reads TGTGCTAGTGGTAGGGGAGGGCCGCAGGGTGTGAATGAGCAGTTCTTC.